This entry concerns a single T cell receptor (beta chain). The antigen is undetermined. The assay was immunoSEQ multiplex PCR, and TCRdb's table has in-frame clones only and misses some. The sample has under 150,000 clones, 85% to 95% seen once; the top ten hold roughly 3.5%. This specimen comes from a study of graft-versus-host responses after intestinal transplantation. In the study overall: Recipients had multivisceral, liver-intestinal, or isolated intestinal transplants. Recipients across the board were started on anti-thymocyte globulin induction, then kept on tacrolimus and steroids for about 3 years.

The V segment lost 3 bases and the J segment 8 bases; nucleotides outside the gene matches: 19. Germline V gene sequence: CDR1 MGHRA, CDR2 YSYEKL. The CDR3 consists of 18 residues. Study-level findings and limits: Early after transplant, HvG clones declined as circulating GvH clones peaked. In patients with graft-donor T cell macrochimerism, allograft graft-versus-host to host-versus-graft clonal ratios were high.

The origin of this receptor is a human donor who received an intestinal transplant. V usage is TRBV4-1 and J usage is TRBJ2-1; 7 bases map to TRBD2. Specimen: unstimulated CD8+ T cells sorted from spleen or lymph node cells, collected before intestinal transplant. Here the CDR3 reads CASSHALRLAPLKDEQFF. The DNA for the CDR3 is TGCGCCAGCAGCCACGCACTGAGACTAGCACCTTTAAAGGATGAGCAGTTCTTC.